This entry lists 17 T cell receptor beta chains sequenced from one sample in a study of technical replicates of blood from a few donors. The repertoire was sequenced with immunoSEQ multiplex PCR; TCRdb's copy has only in-frame clones and lacks some. The table lists about 82,000 clones, over 90% of them singletons. Sequenced: T cells isolated from PBMCs. The receptors stem from a human donor in good health.

This clone is a singleton in its sample. The chain uses TRBV25-1 and TRBJ1-1; weak D call: TRBD1 (5 bases). The CDR3 extends over 15 amino acids. Trimming cost V 1 base and J 3 bases, with 12 bases left between them. CDR1 is MGHDK, CDR2 SYGVNS, per germline. This CDR3 is CASSELMAGHTEAFF. The CDR3 region has the DNA TGTGCCAGCAGTGAATTGATGGCGGGGCACACTGAAGCTTTCTTT.

V is TRBV2 and J is TRBJ2-2; 12 bases map to TRBD2. Germline V gene sequence: CDR1 SNHLY, CDR2 FYNNEI. The CDR3 has 15 amino acids. V trimming: 6 bases; J trimming: 6 bases; junction bases outside the gene matches: 5. CDR3 bases: TGTGCCAGCAGGAAGGGGACTAGCGGGCCCGGGGAGCTGTTTTTT. As protein: CASRKGTSGPGELFF.

V usage is TRBV12-5 and J usage is TRBJ2-3, with 8 bases lining up with TRBD1. The germline CDR1 and CDR2 sequences are LGHNT and FRNRAP. The CDR3 runs to 14 residues. V lost 6 bases, J lost 5 bases, and 7 bases stayed unmatched. The CDR3 coding sequence is TGTGCTAGTGGGACAGGGGCCCAAATAGATACGCAGTATTTT. Its translation is CASGTGAQIDTQYF.

Details on this clone: The junction departs from germline at one end; a sequencing error may be responsible. The chain employs TRBV7-8 and TRBJ2-7; 9 nucleotides align to TRBD1. This CDR3 contains 13 residues. Germline V gene lookup returns CDR1 SGHVS and CDR2 FQNEAQ. CDR3 bases: TGTGCCAGCAGCCACCCGGGACAGGGAAAGGTGGACTTC. This encodes CASSHPGQGKVDF.

This chain connects TRBV7-9 to TRBJ2-2; 16 positions match TRBD2. The length of the CDR3 is 17 residues. From germline, CDR1 is SEHNR and CDR2 FQNEAQ (reference sequence). Trimming removed 6 bases from V and 7 bases from J; junction bases left unmatched: 8. The DNA for the CDR3 is TGTGCCAGCAGTTCGACCGGGACTAGCGGGAGGGGCGGGGAGCTGTTTTTT. This sequence encodes CASSSTGTSGRGGELFF.

This clone was picked up one time. V and J are TRBV9 and TRBJ1-2; D possibly corresponds to TRBD1 (6 bases). The germline CDR1 and CDR2 sequences are SGDLS and YYNGEE. Trimming took 3 bases from V and 3 from J, leaving 15 bases between them. This CDR3 is built from 15 residues. CDR3 nucleotide sequence: TGTGCCAGCAGCGGTACAGGGAACCCTTACTATGGCTACACCTTC. It translates to CASSGTGNPYYGYTF.

V is TRBV19 and J is TRBJ1-5; 7 nucleotides agree with TRBD1. V lost 6 bases and J lost 0; bases outside the gene matches: 5. Germline-derived CDR1 and CDR2 are LNHDA and SQIVND (reference sequence). The CDR3 has 15 residues. The CDR3 loop is CASRNDRDSNQPQHF. CDR3 sequence (DNA): TGTGCCAGTAGAAATGACAGGGATAGCAATCAGCCCCAGCATTTT.

The chain is built from TRBV29-1 and TRBJ2-7; D possibly corresponds to TRBD1 (6 bases). Germline CDR1 reads SQVTM; CDR2 reads ANQGSEA. Deletions cut 6 bases from V and 3 bases from J, with 15 bases between. The CDR3 is 13 residues long. CDR3 DNA sequence: TGCAGCGTGCGCTCGGGACATAGCTACGAGCAGTACTTC. Translating gives CSVRSGHSYEQYF.

This clone was observed once. The chain links TRBV6-5 to TRBJ2-1; the D is unclear. The V gene's germline CDR1 is MNHEY and CDR2 SVGAGI. The ends were cut back, 5 bases at V and 0 bases at J, with 8 bases in the middle. The CDR3 is 14 amino acids. This chain's CDR3 is CASSRFSSYNEQFF. Here the CDR3 DNA reads TGTGCCAGCAGTCGGTTTAGCTCCTACAATGAGCAGTTCTTC.

This chain connects TRBV5-1 to TRBJ2-7; possibly TRBD1 for D (6 bases). This CDR3 is built from 11 residues. The V end was cut by 7 bases, the J end by 2 bases, with 7 bases between. Germline loops: CDR1 SGHRS, CDR2 YFSETQ. The CDR3 DNA is TGCGCCAGCCGGACAGCCTACGAGCAGTACTTC. As protein: CASRTAYEQYF. Looking up the rest from reference TRBV5-1 and TRBJ2-7 gives the full variable domain: KAGVTQTPRYLIKTRGQQVTLSCSPISGHRSVSWYQQTPGQGLQFLFEYFSETQRNKGNFPGRFSGRQFSNSRSEMNVSTLELGDSALYLCASRTAYEQYFGPGTRLTVT.

The chain joins TRBV19 to TRBJ2-7, with D perhaps TRBD1 (6 bases). Deletions cut 5 bases from V and 3 bases from J, with 8 bases between. CDR3 length: 12 residues. Germline V CDR1 and CDR2: LNHDA, SQIVND (reference sequence). This CDR3 is CASSEQGYEQYF. DNA for the CDR3: TGTGCCAGTAGTGAACAGGGCTACGAGCAGTACTTC.

The rearrangement joins TRBV4-3 to TRBJ2-1; possible D gene TRBD2, 6 bases. Germline V gene lookup returns CDR1 LGHNA and CDR2 YSLEER. The CDR3 loop spans 15 amino acids. Trimming stripped 0 bases from V and 2 bases from J, with 8 bases between. CDR3 in amino acids: CASSQDGGTYNEQFF. Here the CDR3 DNA reads TGCGCCAGCAGCCAAGATGGCGGGACCTACAATGAGCAGTTCTTC.

V gene TRBV16 combines with J gene TRBJ1-2; perhaps TRBD1 as D (5 bases). The CDR3 contains 13 residues. Germline V CDR1 and CDR2: KGHSY, FQNENV. V lost 0 bases to trimming and J lost 4 bases, with 6 bases between them. Written as DNA, the CDR3 is TGTGCCAGCAGCCAATCCGGGGGCTATGGCTACACCTTC. Residues: CASSQSGGYGYTF.

The chain uses TRBV9 and TRBJ2-7; 7 bases are a match to TRBD2. Unmatched junction bases numbered 16, after V lost 6 bases and J lost 7 bases. Germline CDR1 is SGDLS and CDR2 is YYNGEE. The CDR3 contains 15 residues. This chain's CDR3 is CASNPSGLAVNEQYF. CDR3 coding DNA: TGTGCCAGCAACCCCTCGGGTCTAGCGGTAAATGAGCAGTACTTC. Using reference TRBV9 and TRBJ2-7 for the parts outside the CDR3, the full variable domain is DSGVTQTPKHLITATGQRVTLRCSPRSGDLSVYWYQQSLDQGLQFLIQYYNGEERAKGNILERFSAQQFPDLHSELNLSSLELGDSALYFCASNPSGLAVNEQYFGPGTRLTVT.

The gene calls are TRBV9 and TRBJ1-1; weak D call: TRBD1 (5 bases). Germline V gives CDR1 SGDLS, CDR2 YYNGEE. Deletions cut 3 bases from V and 4 bases from J, with 16 bases between. The CDR3 contains 15 residues. The CDR3 bases are TGTGCCAGCAGCGCCCCGACAGACCCAAGCACTGAAGCTTTCTTT. It specifies CASSAPTDPSTEAFF.

V gene TRBV25-1 combines with J gene TRBJ1-2, with D maybe TRBD1 (5 bases). The V gene lost 4 bases and the J gene lost 6 bases, with 18 bases spanning the gap. Germline-derived CDR1 and CDR2 are MGHDK and SYGVNS. The CDR3 loop spans 15 amino acids. The DNA of the CDR3 is TGTGCCAGCAGTGCCCTGGGGGGGGACCACAATGGCTACACCTTC. Translating it yields CASSALGGDHNGYTF.

V and J are TRBV15 and TRBJ1-5; maybe TRBD1 (5 bases). From germline, CDR1 is LNHNV and CDR2 YYDKDF (reference sequence). The CDR3 sequence is 15 residues long. V was clipped by 1 base and J by 3 bases, with 10 bases between them. The CDR3 nucleotides read TGTGCCACCAGCAGAGGGGGGGGGATCAATCAGCCCCAGCATTTT. Translated, it gives CATSRGGGINQPQHF.